Sequencing of this T cell receptor beta chain was carried out in a study of cytomegalovirus exposure and HLA in healthy donors. Study as a whole: A preliminary data release comprised tens of millions of unique TCRs obtained from HLA-typed donors.

V shed 4 bases and J shed 0 bases, with 10 bases lying between them. The CDR3 has 15 residues. Germline V gene sequence: CDR1 LGHNT, CDR2 FRNRAP. Study observations and caveats: Researchers counted around 160 TCR beta chains as cytomegalovirus-associated. CMV serostatus was the sole immune exposure information available. In a later analysis, DRB1 alleles had the most associated TCRs; HLA-C alleles the fewest.

A word on this clone: The antigen remains unidentified.

PCR primers comprised 60 Vbeta and 13 Jbeta primers. The protocol was immunoSEQ multiplex PCR, while the TCRdb copy is restricted to in-frame clones and leaves out a portion. This repertoire shows over 85,000 clones, over 80% found once; its top ten account for approximately 4%. This receptor was obtained from a female donor in good health and CMV-seropositive. This chain joins TRBV12-5 and TRBJ1-5; a possible D gene is TRBD1 (6 bases). The sequenced sample was PBMCs. The CDR3 nucleotides read TGTGCTAGTGGTTCACAGGGACCTAGCAATCAGCCCCAGCATTTT. This sequence encodes CASGSQGPSNQPQHF.